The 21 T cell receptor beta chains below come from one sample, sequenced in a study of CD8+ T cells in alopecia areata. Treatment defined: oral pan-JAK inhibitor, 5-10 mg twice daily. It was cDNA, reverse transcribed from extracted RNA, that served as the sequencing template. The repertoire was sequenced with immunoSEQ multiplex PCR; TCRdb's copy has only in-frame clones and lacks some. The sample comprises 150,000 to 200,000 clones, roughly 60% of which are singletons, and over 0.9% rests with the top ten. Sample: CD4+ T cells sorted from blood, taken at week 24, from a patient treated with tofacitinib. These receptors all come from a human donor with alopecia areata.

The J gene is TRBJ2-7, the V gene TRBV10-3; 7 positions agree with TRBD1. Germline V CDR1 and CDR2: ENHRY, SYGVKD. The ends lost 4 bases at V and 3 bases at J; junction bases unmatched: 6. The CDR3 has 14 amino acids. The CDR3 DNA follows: TGTGCCATCAGTGGGGAAAGGGGGCTCTACGAGCAGTACTTC. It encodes CAISGERGLYEQYF.

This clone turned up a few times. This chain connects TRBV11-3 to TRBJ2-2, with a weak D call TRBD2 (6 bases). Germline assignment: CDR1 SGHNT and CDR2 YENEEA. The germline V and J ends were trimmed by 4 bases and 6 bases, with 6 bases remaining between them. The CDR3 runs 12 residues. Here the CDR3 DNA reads TGTGCCAGCAGCTCTAGCGCCGGGGAGCTGTTTTTT. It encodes CASSSSAGELFF.

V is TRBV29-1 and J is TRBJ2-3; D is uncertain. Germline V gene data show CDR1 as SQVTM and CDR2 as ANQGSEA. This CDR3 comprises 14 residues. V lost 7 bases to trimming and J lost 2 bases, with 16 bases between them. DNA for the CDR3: TGCAGCGCACGCCGGCTATTGGACACAGATACGCAGTATTTT. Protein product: CSARRLLDTDTQYF.

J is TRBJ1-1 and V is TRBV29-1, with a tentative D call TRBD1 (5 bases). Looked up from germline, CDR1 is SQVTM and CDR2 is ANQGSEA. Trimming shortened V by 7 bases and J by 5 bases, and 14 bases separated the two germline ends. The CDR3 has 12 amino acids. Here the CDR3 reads CSAGDLGTEAFF. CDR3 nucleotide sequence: TGCAGCGCTGGGGACCTTGGGACTGAAGCTTTCTTT.

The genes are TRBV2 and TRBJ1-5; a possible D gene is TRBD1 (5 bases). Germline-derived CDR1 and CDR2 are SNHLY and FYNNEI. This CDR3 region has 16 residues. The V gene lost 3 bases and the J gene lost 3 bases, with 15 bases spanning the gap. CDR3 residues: CASSEGGAGPNQPQHF. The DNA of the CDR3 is TGTGCCAGCAGTGAGGGAGGGGCTGGGCCCAATCAGCCCCAGCATTTT. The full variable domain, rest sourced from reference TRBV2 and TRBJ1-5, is EPEVTQTPSHQVTQMGQEVILRCVPISNHLYFYWYRQILGQKVEFLVSFYNNEISEKSEIFDDQFSVERPDGSNFTLKIRSTKLEDSAMYFCASSEGGAGPNQPQHFGDGTRLSIL.

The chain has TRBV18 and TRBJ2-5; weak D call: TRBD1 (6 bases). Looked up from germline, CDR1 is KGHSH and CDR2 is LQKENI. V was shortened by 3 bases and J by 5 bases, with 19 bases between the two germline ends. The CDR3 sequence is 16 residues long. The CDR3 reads CASSPLGQVVGETQYF. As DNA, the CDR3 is TGTGCCAGCTCACCGTTGGGACAAGTTGTGGGGGAGACCCAGTACTTC.

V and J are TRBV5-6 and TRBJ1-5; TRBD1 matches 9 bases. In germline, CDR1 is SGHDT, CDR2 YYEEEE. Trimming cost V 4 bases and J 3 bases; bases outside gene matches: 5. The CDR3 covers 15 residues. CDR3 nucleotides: TGTGCCAGCAGCGGGGGACAGGGAATCAATCAGCCCCAGCATTTT. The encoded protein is CASSGGQGINQPQHF.

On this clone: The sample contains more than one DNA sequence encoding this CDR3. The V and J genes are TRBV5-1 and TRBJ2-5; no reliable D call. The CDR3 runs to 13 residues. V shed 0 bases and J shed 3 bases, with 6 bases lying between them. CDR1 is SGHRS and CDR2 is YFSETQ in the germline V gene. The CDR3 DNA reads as TGCGCCAGCAGCTTGGGACGAGAAGAGACCCAGTACTTC. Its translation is CASSLGREETQYF.

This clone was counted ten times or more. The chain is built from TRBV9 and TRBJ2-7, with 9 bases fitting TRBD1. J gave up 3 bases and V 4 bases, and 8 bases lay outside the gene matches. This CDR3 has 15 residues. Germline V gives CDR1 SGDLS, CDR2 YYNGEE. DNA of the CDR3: TGTGCCAGCAGCCCAGGGACAGGGAGTAGCTACGAGCAGTACTTC. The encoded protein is CASSPGTGSSYEQYF.

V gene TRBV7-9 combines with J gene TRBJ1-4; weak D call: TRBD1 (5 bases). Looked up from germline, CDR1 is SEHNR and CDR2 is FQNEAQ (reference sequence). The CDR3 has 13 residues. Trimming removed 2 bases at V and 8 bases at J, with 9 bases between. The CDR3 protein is CASSLPRGEKLFF. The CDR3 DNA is TGTGCCAGCAGCTTACCGCGGGGGGAAAAACTGTTTTTT.

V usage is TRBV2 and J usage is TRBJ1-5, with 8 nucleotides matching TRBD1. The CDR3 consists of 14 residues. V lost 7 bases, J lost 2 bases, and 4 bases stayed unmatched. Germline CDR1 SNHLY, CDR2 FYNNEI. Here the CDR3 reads CASKDRGGNQPQHF. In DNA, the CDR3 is TGTGCCAGCAAAGACAGGGGTGGCAATCAGCCCCAGCATTTT.

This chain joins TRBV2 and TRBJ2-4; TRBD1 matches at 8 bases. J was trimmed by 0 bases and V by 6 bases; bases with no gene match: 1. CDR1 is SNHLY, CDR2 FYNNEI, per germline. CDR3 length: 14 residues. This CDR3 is CASSGTGAKNIQYF. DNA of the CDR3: TGTGCCAGCAGCGGGACAGGAGCCAAAAACATTCAGTACTTC.

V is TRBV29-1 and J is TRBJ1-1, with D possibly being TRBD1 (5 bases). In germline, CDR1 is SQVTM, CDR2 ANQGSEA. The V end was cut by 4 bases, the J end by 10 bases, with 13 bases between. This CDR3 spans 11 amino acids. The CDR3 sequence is CSVGEGGVAFF. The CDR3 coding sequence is TGCAGCGTTGGAGAAGGAGGGGTAGCTTTCTTT. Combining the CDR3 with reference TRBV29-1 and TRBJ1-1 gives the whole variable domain SAVISQKPSRDICQRGTSLTIQCQVDSQVTMMFWYRQQPGQSLTLIATANQGSEATYESGFVIDKFPISRPNLTFSTLTVSNMSPEDSSIYLCSVGEGGVAFFGQGTRLTVV.

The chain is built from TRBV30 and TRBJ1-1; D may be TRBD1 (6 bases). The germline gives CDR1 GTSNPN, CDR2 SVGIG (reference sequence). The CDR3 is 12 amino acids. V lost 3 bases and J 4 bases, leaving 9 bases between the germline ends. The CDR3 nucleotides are TGTGCCTGGAGGGAGGACAGCACTGAAGCTTTCTTT. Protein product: CAWREDSTEAFF.

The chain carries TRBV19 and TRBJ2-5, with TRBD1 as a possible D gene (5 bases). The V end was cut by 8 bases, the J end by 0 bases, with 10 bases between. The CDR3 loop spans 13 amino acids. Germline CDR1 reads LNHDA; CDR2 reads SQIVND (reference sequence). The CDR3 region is CASRDRNQETQYF. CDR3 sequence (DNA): TGTGCCAGTCGTGACAGAAACCAAGAGACCCAGTACTTC.

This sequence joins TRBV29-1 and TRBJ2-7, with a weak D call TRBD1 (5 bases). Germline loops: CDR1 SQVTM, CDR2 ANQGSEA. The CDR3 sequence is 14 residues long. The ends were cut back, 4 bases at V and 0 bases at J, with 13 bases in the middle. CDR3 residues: CSVVLGLSSYEQYF. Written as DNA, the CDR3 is TGCAGCGTTGTGCTGGGGCTGAGCTCCTACGAGCAGTACTTC.

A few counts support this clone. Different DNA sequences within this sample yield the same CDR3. The CDR3 region has the DNA TGCAGCGCGGCGGGTACAGATACGCAGTATTTT. Encoded protein: CSAAGTDTQYF. This rearrangement joins TRBV29-1 to TRBJ2-3, with a possible D match to TRBD2 (5 bases). Germline CDR1 SQVTM, CDR2 ANQGSEA. Trimming cost V 7 bases and J 3 bases, with 8 bases left between them. This CDR3 has 11 amino acids.

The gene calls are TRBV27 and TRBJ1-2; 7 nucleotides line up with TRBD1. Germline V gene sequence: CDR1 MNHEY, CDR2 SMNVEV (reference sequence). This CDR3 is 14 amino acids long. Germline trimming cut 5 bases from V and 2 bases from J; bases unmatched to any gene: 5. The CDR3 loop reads CASSLGTANYGYTF. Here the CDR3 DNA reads TGTGCCAGCAGTCTCGGGACAGCCAACTATGGCTACACCTTC.

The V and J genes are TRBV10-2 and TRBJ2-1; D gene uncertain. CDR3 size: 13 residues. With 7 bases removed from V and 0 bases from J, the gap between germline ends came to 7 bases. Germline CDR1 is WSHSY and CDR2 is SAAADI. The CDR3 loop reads CASMTNSYNEQFF. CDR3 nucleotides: TGCGCCAGCATGACCAACTCCTACAATGAGCAGTTCTTC.

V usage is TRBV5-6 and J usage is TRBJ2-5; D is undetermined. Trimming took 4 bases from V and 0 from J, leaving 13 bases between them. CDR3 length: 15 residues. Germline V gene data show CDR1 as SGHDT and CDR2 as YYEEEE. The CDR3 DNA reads TGTGCCAGCAGCCGGTCTACCTCGAACCAAGAGACCCAGTACTTC. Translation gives CASSRSTSNQETQYF.

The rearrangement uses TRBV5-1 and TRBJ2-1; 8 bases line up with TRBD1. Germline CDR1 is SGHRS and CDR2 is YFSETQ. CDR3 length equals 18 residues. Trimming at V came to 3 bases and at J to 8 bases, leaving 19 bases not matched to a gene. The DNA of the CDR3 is TGCGCCAGCAGCTCCGGGCGGACAGGGTCCGGCTACATGGATGAGCAGTTCTTC. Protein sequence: CASSSGRTGSGYMDEQFF.